This T cell receptor (beta chain) was sequenced in a study of monozygotic twins with inflammatory bowel disease. No DNA is given; TCRdb re-called the 5' RACE reads and lists each CDR3 protein once. The listing contains nearly 450,000 distinct CDR3 sequences. Whole-study results and caveats: The data gave no support to a single strong IBD-associated signal or clonotype.

Comments on this clonotype: Its antigen is unidentified.

Sequenced sample: blood. The clonotype originates from a human donor with ulcerative colitis or Crohn's disease, or a healthy co-twin of an affected twin (not recorded which).

The CDR3 loop reads CASSLNNLNSPLHF. V usage is TRBV7-8 and J usage is TRBJ1-6. This CDR3 spans 14 amino acids. Germline assignment: CDR1 SGHVS and CDR2 FQNEAQ. The full variable domain, rest sourced from reference TRBV7-8 and TRBJ1-6, is GAGVSQSPRYKVAKRGQDVALRCDPISGHVSLFWYQQALGQGPEFLTYFQNEAQLDKSGLPSDRFFAERPEGSVSTLKIQRTQQEDSAVYLCASSLNNLNSPLHFGNGTRLTVT.